The clone carrying this TCR beta chain was detected once. The junction shows a germline mismatch at one end, possibly a read error. Germline V gene lookup returns CDR1 SEHNR and CDR2 FQNEAQ (reference sequence). The CDR3 has 16 residues. This sample is drawn from a study of cytomegalovirus exposure and HLA in healthy donors. 13 Jbeta primers and 60 Vbeta primers were used for the PCR. The repertoire was sequenced with immunoSEQ multiplex PCR; TCRdb's copy has only in-frame clones and lacks some. The top ten hold 1.5% to 2.5% of the sample, which has over 85,000 clones, about 80% seen once. V and J are TRBV7-9 and TRBJ1-5; maybe TRBD1 (5 bases). Material for sequencing was PBMCs. The sequence was obtained from a middle-aged man in good health and CMV-seronegative. The DNA for the CDR3 is TGTTCCAGCAGCCATGCCGGGGGGTTAGGCAATCAGCCCCAGCATTTT. This encodes CSSSHAGGLGNQPQHF.